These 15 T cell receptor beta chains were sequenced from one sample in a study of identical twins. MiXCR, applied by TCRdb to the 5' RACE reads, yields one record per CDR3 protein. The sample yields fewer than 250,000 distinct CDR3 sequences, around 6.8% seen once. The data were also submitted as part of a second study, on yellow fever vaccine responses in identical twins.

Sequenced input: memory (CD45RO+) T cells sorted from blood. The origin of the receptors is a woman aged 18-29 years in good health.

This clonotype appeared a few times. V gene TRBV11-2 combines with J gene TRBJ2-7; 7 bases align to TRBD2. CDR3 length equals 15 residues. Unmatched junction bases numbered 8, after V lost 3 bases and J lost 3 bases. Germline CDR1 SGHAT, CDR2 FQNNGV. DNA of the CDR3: TGTGCCAGCAGCTTTGTCAAGCGGGGAGTCTACGAGCAGTACTTC. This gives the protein CASSFVKRGVYEQYF.

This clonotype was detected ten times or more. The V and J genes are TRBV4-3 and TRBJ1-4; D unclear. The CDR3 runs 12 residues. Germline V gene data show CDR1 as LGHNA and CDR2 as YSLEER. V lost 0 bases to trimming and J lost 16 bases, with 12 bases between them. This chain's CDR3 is CASSQDNAVPFF. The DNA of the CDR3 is TGCGCCAGCAGCCAAGATAATGCAGTCCCGTTTTTT.

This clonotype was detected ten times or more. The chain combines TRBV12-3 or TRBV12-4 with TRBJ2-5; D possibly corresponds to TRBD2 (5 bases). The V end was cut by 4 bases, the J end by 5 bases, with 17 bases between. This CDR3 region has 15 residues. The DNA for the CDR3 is TGTGCCAGCAGTTCCGGACTCGTCTGGCTGGAGACCCAGTACTTC. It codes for CASSSGLVWLETQYF.

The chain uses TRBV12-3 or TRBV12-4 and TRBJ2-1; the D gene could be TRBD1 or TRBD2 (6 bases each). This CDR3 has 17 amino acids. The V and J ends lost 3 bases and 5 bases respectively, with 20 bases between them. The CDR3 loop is CASSLDGGALFDNEQFF. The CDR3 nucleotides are TGTGCCAGCAGTTTGGACGGGGGCGCGTTGTTTGACAATGAGCAGTTCTTC.

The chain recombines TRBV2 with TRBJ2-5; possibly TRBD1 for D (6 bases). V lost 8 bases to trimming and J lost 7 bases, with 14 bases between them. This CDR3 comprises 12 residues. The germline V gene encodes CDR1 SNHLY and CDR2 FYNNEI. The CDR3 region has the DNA TGTGCCAGCGGCACCACACAGGGGACCCAGTACTTC. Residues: CASGTTQGTQYF.

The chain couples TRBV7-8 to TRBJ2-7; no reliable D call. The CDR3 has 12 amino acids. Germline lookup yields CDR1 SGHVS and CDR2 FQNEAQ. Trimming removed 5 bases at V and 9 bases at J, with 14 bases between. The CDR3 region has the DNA TGTGCCAGCAGCATAGGAGCTTCGGGGCAGTACTTC. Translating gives CASSIGASGQYF. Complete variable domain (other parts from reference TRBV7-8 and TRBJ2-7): GAGVSQSPRYKVAKRGQDVALRCDPISGHVSLFWYQQALGQGPEFLTYFQNEAQLDKSGLPSDRFFAERPEGSVSTLKIQRTQQEDSAVYLCASSIGASGQYFGPGTRLTVT.

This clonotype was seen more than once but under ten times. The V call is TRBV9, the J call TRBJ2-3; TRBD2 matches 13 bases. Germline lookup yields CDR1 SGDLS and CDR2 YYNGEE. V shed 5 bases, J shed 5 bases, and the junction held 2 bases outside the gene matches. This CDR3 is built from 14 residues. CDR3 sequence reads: CASSRTSGGDTQYF. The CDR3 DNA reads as TGTGCCAGCAGTCGGACTAGCGGGGGAGATACGCAGTATTTT. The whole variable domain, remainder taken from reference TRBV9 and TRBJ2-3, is DSGVTQTPKHLITATGQRVTLRCSPRSGDLSVYWYQQSLDQGLQFLIQYYNGEERAKGNILERFSAQQFPDLHSELNLSSLELGDSALYFCASSRTSGGDTQYFGPGTRLTVL.

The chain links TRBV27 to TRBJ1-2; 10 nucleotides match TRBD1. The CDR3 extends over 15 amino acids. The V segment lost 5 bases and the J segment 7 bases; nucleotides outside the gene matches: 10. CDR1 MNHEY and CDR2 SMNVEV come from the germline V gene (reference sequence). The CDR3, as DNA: TGTGCCAGCAGTATCACCGGGACAGGGGACTCTGGCTACACCTTC. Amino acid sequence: CASSITGTGDSGYTF.

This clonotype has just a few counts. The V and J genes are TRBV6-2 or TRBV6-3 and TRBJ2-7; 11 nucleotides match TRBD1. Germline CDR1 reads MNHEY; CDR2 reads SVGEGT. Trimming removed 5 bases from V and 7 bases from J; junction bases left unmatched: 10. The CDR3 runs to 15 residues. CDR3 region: CASSPPLDRGREQYF. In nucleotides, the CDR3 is TGTGCCAGCAGTCCCCCGCTGGACAGGGGGCGTGAGCAGTACTTC.

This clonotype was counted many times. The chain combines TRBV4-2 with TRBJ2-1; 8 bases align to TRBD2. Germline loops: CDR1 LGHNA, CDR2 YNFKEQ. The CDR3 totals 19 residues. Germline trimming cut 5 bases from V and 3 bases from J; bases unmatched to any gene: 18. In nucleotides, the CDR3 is TGTGCCAGCAGCAACCCCGGGGAGCGGGGGACCCACTTCTACAATGAGCAGTTCTTC. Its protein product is CASSNPGERGTHFYNEQFF.

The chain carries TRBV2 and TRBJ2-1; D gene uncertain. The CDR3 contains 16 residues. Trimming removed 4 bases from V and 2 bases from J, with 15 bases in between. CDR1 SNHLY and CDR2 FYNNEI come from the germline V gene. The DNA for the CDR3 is TGTGCCAGCAGTGCGTCAGATAGCTATGCCTACAATGAGCAGTTCTTC. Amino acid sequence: CASSASDSYAYNEQFF.

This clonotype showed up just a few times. CDR3 bases: TGCGCCAGCAGCTGGGACAGAATAGGTGGCTACACCTTC. Its translation is CASSWDRIGGYTF. This sequence joins TRBV5-1 and TRBJ1-2; 7 bases are shared with TRBD1. Germline V CDR1 and CDR2: SGHRS, YFSETQ. This CDR3 has 13 residues. The V segment lost 3 bases and the J segment 7 bases; nucleotides outside the gene matches: 6.

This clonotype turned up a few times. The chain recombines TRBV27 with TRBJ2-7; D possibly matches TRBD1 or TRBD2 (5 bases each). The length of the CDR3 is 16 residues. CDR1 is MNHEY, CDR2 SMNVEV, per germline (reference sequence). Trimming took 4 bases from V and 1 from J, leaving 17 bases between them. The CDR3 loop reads CASSSTLRDVSYEQYF. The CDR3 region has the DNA TGTGCCAGCAGTTCCACCCTCCGGGACGTTTCCTACGAGCAGTACTTC.

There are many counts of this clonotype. DNA of the CDR3: TGTGCCAGCAGTTTATTTAGCGGGAGCACAGATACGCAGTATTTT. It translates to CASSLFSGSTDTQYF. V is TRBV12-3 or TRBV12-4 and J is TRBJ2-3; 7 nucleotides align to TRBD2. With 2 bases clipped from V and 0 bases from J, the junction kept 2 bases outside the gene matches. The CDR3 is 15 amino acids.

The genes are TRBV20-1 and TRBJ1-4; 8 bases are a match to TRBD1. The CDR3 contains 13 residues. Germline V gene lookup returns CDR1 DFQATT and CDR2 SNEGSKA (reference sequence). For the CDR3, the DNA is TGCAGCGCCGGACAGGGAGCAAATGAAAAACTGTTTTTT. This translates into CSAGQGANEKLFF.